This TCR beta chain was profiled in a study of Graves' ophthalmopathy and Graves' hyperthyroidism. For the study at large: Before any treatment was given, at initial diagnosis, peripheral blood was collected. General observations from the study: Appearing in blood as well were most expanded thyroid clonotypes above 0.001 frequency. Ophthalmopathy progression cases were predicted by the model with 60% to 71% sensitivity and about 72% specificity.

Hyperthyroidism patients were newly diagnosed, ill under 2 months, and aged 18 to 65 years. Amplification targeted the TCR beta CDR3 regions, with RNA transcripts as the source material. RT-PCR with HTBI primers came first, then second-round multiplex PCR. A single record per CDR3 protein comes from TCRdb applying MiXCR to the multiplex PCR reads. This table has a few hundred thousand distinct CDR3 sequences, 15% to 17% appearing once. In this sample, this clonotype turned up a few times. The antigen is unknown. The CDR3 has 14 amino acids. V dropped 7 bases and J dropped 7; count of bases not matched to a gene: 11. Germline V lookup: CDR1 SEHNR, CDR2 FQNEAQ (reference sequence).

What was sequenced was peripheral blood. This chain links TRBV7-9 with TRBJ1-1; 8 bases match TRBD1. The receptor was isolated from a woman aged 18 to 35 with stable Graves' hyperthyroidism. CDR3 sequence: CASNPGAGGIEAFF. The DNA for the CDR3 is TGTGCCAGCAATCCAGGGGCAGGGGGCATTGAAGCTTTCTTT. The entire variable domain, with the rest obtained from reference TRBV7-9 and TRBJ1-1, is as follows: DTGVSQNPRHKITKRGQNVTFRCDPISEHNRLYWYRQTLGQGPEFLTYFQNEAQLEKSRLLSDRFSAERPKGSFSTLEIQRTEQGDSAMYLCASNPGAGGIEAFFGQGTRLTVV.